This entry is about one T cell receptor (beta chain). The data derive from a study of blood T cell repertoires in COVID-19. Study at large: Nucleic acid was either cDNA or gDNA, and it came from T cells, B-cell-depleted T cells, or PBMCs.

The repertoire was sequenced with immunoSEQ multiplex PCR; TCRdb's copy has only in-frame clones and lacks some. The repertoire holds about 250,000 clones, with 88% as singletons. This CDR3 is built from 15 residues. CDR1 is SGHTA, CDR2 FQGNSA, per germline. The V and J ends lost 3 bases and 9 bases, in that order; junction bases with no gene match: 11. This receptor was taken from a woman aged 25 to 39 with COVID-19, enrolled during active disease. The V gene is TRBV7-2, the J gene TRBJ2-1; TRBD2 matches 7 bases. Sequences were obtained from peripheral blood. The CDR3: CASSLRAGVKPEQFF. DNA for the CDR3: TGTGCCAGCAGCTTGAGGGCGGGGGTTAAACCTGAGCAGTTCTTC.